These 25 T cell receptor beta chains came from one sample sequenced in a study of blood T cell repertoires in COVID-19. Only in-frame clones appear in the TCRdb table, and some are missing; sequencing was by immunoSEQ multiplex PCR. The sample consists of fewer than 100,000 clones, 85% of them appearing once. The material sequenced was peripheral blood. The source is a man in his sixties with acute or convalescent COVID-19.

The chain joins TRBV9 to TRBJ2-3, with 8 bases that match TRBD2. Germline CDR1 SGDLS, CDR2 YYNGEE. The CDR3 totals 16 residues. V lost 3 bases, J lost 3 bases, and 9 bases stayed unmatched. CDR3 in amino acids: CASSGGSSGRTDTQYF. CDR3 bases: TGTGCCAGCAGCGGGGGCTCGAGCGGGAGAACAGATACGCAGTATTTT.

This rearrangement joins TRBV4-2 to TRBJ2-7; 12 positions agree with TRBD2. The CDR3 spans 18 residues. Germline CDR1 and CDR2: LGHNA and YNFKEQ. Trimming removed 0 bases from V and 2 bases from J; junction bases left unmatched: 8. The CDR3 nucleotides read TGTGCCAGCAGCCAAGAGGCTAGCGGGGGGGCCGTTGCCTACGAGCAGTACTTC. Translated, it gives CASSQEASGGAVAYEQYF.

The genes are TRBV7-2 and TRBJ2-5, with 7 positions matching TRBD1. The CDR3 extends over 18 amino acids. J was trimmed by 2 bases and V by 1 base; bases with no gene match: 13. The germline gives CDR1 SGHTA, CDR2 FQGNSA. CDR3 amino acids: CASSLGGGRRWIQETQYF. CDR3 coding DNA: TGTGCCAGCAGCTTAGGAGGGGGCAGGAGGTGGATACAAGAGACCCAGTACTTC. The full variable domain, its missing parts supplied by reference TRBV7-2 and TRBJ2-5, is GAGVSQSPSNKVTEKGKDVELRCDPISGHTALYWYRQSLGQGLEFLIYFQGNSAPDKSGLPSDRFSAERTGGSVSTLTIQRTQQEDSAVYLCASSLGGGRRWIQETQYFGPGTRLLVL.

V usage is TRBV7-2 and J usage is TRBJ1-2; 7 nucleotides line up with TRBD1. The CDR3 is 14 residues long. J gave up 4 bases and V 2 bases, and 4 bases lay outside the gene matches. Germline V gene data show CDR1 as SGHTA and CDR2 as FQGNSA. Here the CDR3 DNA reads TGTGCCAGCAGCTTAAGGGCAGGGGGCTATGGCTACACCTTC. Translated: CASSLRAGGYGYTF.

The rearrangement joins TRBV3-1 (or the pseudogene TRBV3-2) to TRBJ1-6, with 7 bases aligning to TRBD1. Germline CDR1 and CDR2: LGHDT and YNNKEL (reference sequence). The CDR3 is made up of 14 amino acids. The V gene end was trimmed by 5 bases and the J gene end by 11 bases; junction bases not matched to a gene: 9. The CDR3 DNA reads TGTGCCAGCAGCTTTGGACAGGACGGAGCACCCCTCCACTTT. Translated, it gives CASSFGQDGAPLHF.

The chain employs TRBV11-2 and TRBJ2-3; 7 bases are a match to TRBD2. The CDR3 consists of 15 residues. The trim removed 1 base at V and 1 base at J, leaving 2 bases unmatched. Germline values: CDR1 SGHAT, CDR2 FQNNGV. DNA of the CDR3: TGTGCCAGCAGCTTAGTAAGCGGGGGCACAGATACGCAGTATTTT. As protein: CASSLVSGGTDTQYF.

The chain joins TRBV5-8 to TRBJ2-7; D gene uncertain. Deletions cut 7 bases from V and 12 bases from J, with 11 bases between. Germline values: CDR1 SGHTS, CDR2 YDEGEE. The CDR3 is made up of 9 amino acids. As DNA, the CDR3 is TGTGCCAGCCCCCCCGGCGGGTACTTC. Its protein product is CASPPGGYF. Filled out from reference TRBV5-8 and TRBJ2-7, the complete variable domain reads EAGVTQSPTHLIKTRGQQATLRCSPISGHTSVYWYQQALGLGLQFLLWYDEGEERNRGNFPPRFSGRQFPNYSSELNVNALELEDSALYLCASPPGGYFGPGTRLTVT.

In nucleotides, the CDR3 is TGCGCCAGCAGGGACGGGACAGCTAGCACAGATACGCAGTATTTT. Translation: CASRDGTASTDTQYF. The V gene is TRBV5-1, the J gene TRBJ2-3; 7 bases are shared with TRBD1. With V trimmed by 5 bases and J by 0 bases, 6 bases remained unmatched. Germline lookup yields CDR1 SGHRS and CDR2 YFSETQ. The CDR3 spans 15 residues.

The V call is TRBV21-1, the J call TRBJ2-7; the table calls TRBD2, which could not be checked here. TRBV21-1 is a recognized pseudogene. CDR3 length equals 16 residues. CDR3 DNA: TGTGCCAGCAGCACCGATAGCGGGAAACGCTCCTACGAGCAGTACTTC. Translating it yields CASSTDSGKRSYEQYF.

The rearrangement joins TRBV19 to TRBJ2-1, with 9 bases lining up with TRBD1. J lost 4 bases, V lost 8 bases, and 3 bases had no gene match. Germline CDR1 reads LNHDA; CDR2 reads SQIVND (reference sequence). The CDR3 is 13 amino acids. The CDR3 protein is CASSGTGYNEQFF. DNA of the CDR3: TGTGCCAGTTCCGGGACAGGGTACAATGAGCAGTTCTTC.

This chain joins TRBV4-1 and TRBJ2-1; 16 bases map to TRBD2. V lost 0 bases to trimming and J lost 12 bases; unmatched junction nucleotides: 8. The germline gives CDR1 MGHRA, CDR2 YSYEKL. The CDR3 has 17 residues. CDR3 in amino acids: CASSQDPPGLAGGVQFF. The CDR3 DNA is TGCGCCAGCAGCCAAGACCCCCCGGGACTAGCGGGGGGGGTGCAGTTCTTC.

The genes are TRBV12-3 or TRBV12-4 and TRBJ2-1; no clear D gene. This CDR3 is 11 amino acids long. V was trimmed by 3 bases and J by 8 bases, leaving 5 bases between them. Here the CDR3 reads CASSFVDEQFF. CDR3 in DNA: TGTGCCAGCAGTTTTGTAGATGAGCAGTTCTTC.

This chain joins TRBV15 and TRBJ2-5, with 10 bases aligning to TRBD2. Per germline, CDR1 LNHNV and CDR2 YYDKDF (reference sequence). J lost 3 bases, V lost 5 bases, and 9 bases had no gene match. The CDR3 has 16 amino acids. CDR3 amino acids: CATSRGFGLAEETQYF. The CDR3 DNA reads as TGTGCCACCAGCCGTGGTTTCGGACTAGCGGAAGAGACCCAGTACTTC. Full variable domain (outside the CDR3, taken from reference TRBV15 and TRBJ2-5): DAMVIQNPRYQVTQFGKPVTLSCSQTLNHNVMYWYQQKSSQAPKLLFHYYDKDFNNEADTPDNFQSRRPNTSFCFLDIRSPGLGDTAMYLCATSRGFGLAEETQYFGPGTRLLVL.

This chain links TRBV5-8 with TRBJ1-1, with TRBD1 matching 7 bases. Unmatched junction bases numbered 15, after V lost 3 bases and J lost 7 bases. The CDR3 totals 16 residues. The germline gives CDR1 SGHTS, CDR2 YDEGEE. CDR3 nucleotide sequence: TGTGCCAGCAGCTCCATGCGGCCTAGGGGGCTTGGTGAAGCTTTCTTT. It encodes CASSSMRPRGLGEAFF.

The chain joins TRBV29-1 to TRBJ1-1, with D unresolved. Germline CDR1 reads SQVTM; CDR2 reads ANQGSEA. The CDR3 is 12 residues long. Trimming pared 4 bases from V and 8 bases from J, leaving 14 bases between. The CDR3 protein is CSVGTADLEAFF. The CDR3 nucleotides read TGCAGCGTTGGCACAGCGGATCTCGAAGCTTTCTTT.

V gene TRBV6-5 combines with J gene TRBJ2-3; TRBD1 matches at 10 bases. CDR1 MNHEY and CDR2 SVGAGI come from the germline V gene. This CDR3 contains 13 residues. Losses at the gene ends were 9 bases for V and 7 bases for J; bases not matched to a gene: 7. This chain's CDR3 is CASTPGQGNTQYF. The CDR3 nucleotides are TGTGCCAGTACTCCGGGACAGGGGAATACGCAGTATTTT.

This chain connects TRBV5-5 to TRBJ2-7, with 8 bases identical to TRBD2. There are 16 residues in the CDR3. The V gene's germline CDR1 is SGHKS and CDR2 YYEKEE (reference sequence). V lost 0 bases and J lost 3; bases outside the gene matches: 8. The CDR3 DNA reads TGTGCCAGCAGCTTGGTAAGCGGGAGTGTCGGCTACGAGCAGTACTTC. Its protein is CASSLVSGSVGYEQYF.

About this clone: Because the CDR3's place on the DNA is in doubt, the DNA is left out and the CDR3 is given as listed by TCRdb. The chain employs TRBV30 and TRBJ1-6; no check of the table's D call, TRBD1, against the DNA was made. The CDR3 totals 15 residues, both ends included. Germline-derived CDR1 and CDR2 are GTSNPN and SVGIG (reference sequence). The CDR3 loop reads CAWTLWTSYNSPLHF.

In its sample, this clone was seen a few times. The chain uses TRBV5-1 and TRBJ2-1, with D maybe TRBD2 (6 bases). In germline, CDR1 is SGHRS, CDR2 YFSETQ. CDR3 length: 14 amino acids. V was pared by 3 bases and J by 6 bases, with 13 bases between. The chain's CDR3 is CASSYSGAANEQFF. CDR3 coding DNA: TGCGCCAGCAGCTATTCGGGAGCGGCCAATGAGCAGTTCTTC.

The chain uses TRBV3-1 (or the pseudogene TRBV3-2) and TRBJ2-7, with D possibly being TRBD2 (6 bases). V lost 4 bases and J 3 bases, leaving 16 bases between the germline ends. The CDR3 has 15 residues. Germline V CDR1 and CDR2: LGHDT, YNNKEL (reference sequence). The CDR3 loop is CASSPRGGTVYEQYF. The CDR3 bases are TGTGCCAGCAGCCCACGAGGAGGGACGGTCTACGAGCAGTACTTC.

The rearrangement joins TRBV5-4 to TRBJ1-1, with TRBD1 matching 7 bases. Trimming removed 0 bases from V and 8 bases from J; junction bases left unmatched: 4. The CDR3 totals 13 residues. Germline CDR1 and CDR2: SGHNT and YYREEE (reference sequence). CDR3 region: CASSLANRGEAFF. The CDR3 coding sequence is TGTGCCAGCAGCTTGGCTAACAGGGGAGAAGCTTTCTTT.

V gene TRBV7-9 combines with J gene TRBJ1-4; TRBD1 agrees at 8 bases. V lost 4 bases and J lost 6; bases outside the gene matches: 7. The CDR3 is made up of 15 amino acids. The V gene's germline CDR1 is SEHNR and CDR2 FQNEAQ (reference sequence). This CDR3 reads CASSSRTGRYEKLFF. Written as DNA, the CDR3 is TGTGCCAGCAGCTCCCGGACAGGGCGGTATGAAAAACTGTTTTTT.

The CDR3 is CASSGSGQLNEKLFF. The CDR3 region has the DNA TGTGCCAGCAGCGGGAGCGGACAGCTGAATGAAAAACTGTTTTTT. V and J are TRBV5-4 and TRBJ1-4; D might be TRBD1 (6 bases). Germline CDR1 reads SGHNT; CDR2 reads YYREEE (reference sequence). The germline V and J ends were trimmed by 4 bases and 5 bases, with 15 bases remaining between them. This CDR3 spans 15 amino acids.

This chain joins TRBV29-1 and TRBJ1-1; 7 bases agree with TRBD1. J was trimmed by 4 bases and V by 7 bases; bases with no gene match: 6. In germline, CDR1 is SQVTM, CDR2 ANQGSEA. The CDR3 is 12 residues long. CDR3: CSAQGVGTEAFF. DNA of the CDR3: TGCAGCGCTCAGGGGGTGGGCACTGAAGCTTTCTTT. The whole variable domain, filled in from reference TRBV29-1 and TRBJ1-1, reads SAVISQKPSRDICQRGTSLTIQCQVDSQVTMMFWYRQQPGQSLTLIATANQGSEATYESGFVIDKFPISRPNLTFSTLTVSNMSPEDSSIYLCSAQGVGTEAFFGQGTRLTVV.

This chain joins TRBV7-8 and TRBJ1-2; no clear D. The CDR3 contains 16 residues. Trimming removed 3 bases from V and 0 bases from J, with 14 bases in between. Germline CDR1 SGHVS, CDR2 FQNEAQ. The CDR3 is CASSLRAGQTNYGYTF. The CDR3 DNA is TGTGCCAGCAGCTTGAGGGCAGGCCAGACTAACTATGGCTACACCTTC.